The text below deals with one T cell receptor beta chain. As yet, its antigen is unknown. PCR involved 60 Vbeta and 13 Jbeta primers. This table comes from immunoSEQ multiplex PCR, and its TCRdb copy is limited to in-frame clones, with some not included. There are approximately 200,000 clones in the sample; 79% occur only once, and 4% to 4.5% lies in the top ten. These data originate in a study of cytomegalovirus exposure and HLA in healthy donors. Findings of the study overall: After further analysis at a later stage, roughly 16,000 TCR beta sequences were associated with HLA alleles at 0.05 false discovery rate. On later analysis, the bulk of CMV-associated TCR beta chains appeared to be HLA-restricted.

Donors showed nominal health when sampled, although they likely had unrecorded immune exposures. The specimen sequenced was PBMCs. This receptor was identified in a young woman in good health and CMV-seropositive.

The CDR3 region is CASSLVQGTEAFF. The CDR3 DNA follows: TGTGCCAGCAGTTTAGTACAGGGGACTGAAGCTTTCTTT. V usage is TRBV27 and J usage is TRBJ1-1; 7 positions match TRBD1. J was trimmed by 5 bases and V by 2 bases; bases with no gene match: 2. Germline CDR1 is MNHEY and CDR2 is SMNVEV (reference sequence). The CDR3 is made up of 13 amino acids.